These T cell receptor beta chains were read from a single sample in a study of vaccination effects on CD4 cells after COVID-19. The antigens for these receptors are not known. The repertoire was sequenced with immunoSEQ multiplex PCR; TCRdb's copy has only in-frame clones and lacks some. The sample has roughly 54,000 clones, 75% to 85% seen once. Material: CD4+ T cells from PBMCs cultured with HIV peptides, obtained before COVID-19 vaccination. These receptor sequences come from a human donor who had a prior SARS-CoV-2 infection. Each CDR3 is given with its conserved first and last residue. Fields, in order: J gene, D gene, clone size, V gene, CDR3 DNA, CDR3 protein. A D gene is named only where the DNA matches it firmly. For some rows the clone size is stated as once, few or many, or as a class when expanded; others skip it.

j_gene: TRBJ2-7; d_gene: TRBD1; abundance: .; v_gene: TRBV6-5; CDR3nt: TGTGCCAGCAGTACGGGGACAGGGGCCTTCTACGAGCAGTACTTC; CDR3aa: CASSTGTGAFYEQYF
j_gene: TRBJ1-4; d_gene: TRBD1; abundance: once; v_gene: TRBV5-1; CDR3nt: TGCGCCAGCAGCATCGACAGGGGGCGCGATGAAAAACTGTTTTTT; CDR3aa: CASSIDRGRDEKLFF
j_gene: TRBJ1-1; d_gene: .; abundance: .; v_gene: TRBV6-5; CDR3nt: TGTGCCAGCAGACGGACCCGAGGGGACACTGAAGCTTTCTTT; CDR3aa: CASRRTRGDTEAFF
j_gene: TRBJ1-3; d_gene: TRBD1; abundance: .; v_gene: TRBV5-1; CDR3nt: TGCGCCAGCAGCACCGGGACAGTCACTGGAAACACCATATATTTT; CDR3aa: CASSTGTVTGNTIYF
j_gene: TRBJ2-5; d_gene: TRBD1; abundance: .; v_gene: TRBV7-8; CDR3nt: TGTGCCAGCAGCTTAGGACAGGGGGAGACCCAGTACTTC; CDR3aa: CASSLGQGETQYF
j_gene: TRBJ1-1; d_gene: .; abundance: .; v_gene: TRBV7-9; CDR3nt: TGTGCCAGCAGCTTCGTACAGGGTACAGGAGCTTTCTTT; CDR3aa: CASSFVQGTGAFF
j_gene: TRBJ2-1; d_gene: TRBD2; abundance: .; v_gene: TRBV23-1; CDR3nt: TGCGCCAGCAGTCAACCTAGGGTGGCTAGCGGGAGAGCAAATGAGCAGTTCTTC; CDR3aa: CASSQPRVASGRANEQFF
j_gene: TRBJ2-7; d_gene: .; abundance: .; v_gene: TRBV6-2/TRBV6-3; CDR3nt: TGTGCCAGCAGTGCGCGTTCCTACGAGCAGTACTTC; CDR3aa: CASSARSYEQYF
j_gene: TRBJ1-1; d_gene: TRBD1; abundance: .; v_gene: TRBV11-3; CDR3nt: TGTGCCAGCAGCAGAAACAGGGGAGCACTTTCTGAAGCTTTCTTT; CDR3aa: CASSRNRGALSEAFF
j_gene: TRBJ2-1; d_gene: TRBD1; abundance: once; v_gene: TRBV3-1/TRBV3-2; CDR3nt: TGTGCCAGCAGCCTGTACAGGGGCGATAATGAGCAGTTCTTC; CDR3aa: CASSLYRGDNEQFF
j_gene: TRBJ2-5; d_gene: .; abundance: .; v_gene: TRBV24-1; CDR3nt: TGTGCCACCAGTGATCCCGGGACCGGGCTGGAAGAGACCCAGTACTTC; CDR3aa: CATSDPGTGLEETQYF
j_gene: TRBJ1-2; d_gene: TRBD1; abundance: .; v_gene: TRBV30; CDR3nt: TGTGCCTGGAGTGTTGCGACAGGGGTTGGCTACACCTTC; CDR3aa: CAWSVATGVGYTF
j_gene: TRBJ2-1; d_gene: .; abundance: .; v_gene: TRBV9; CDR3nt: TGTGCCAGCAGCGCAGAGACAGATAGCTCCTACAATGAGCAGTTCTTC; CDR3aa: CASSAETDSSYNEQFF
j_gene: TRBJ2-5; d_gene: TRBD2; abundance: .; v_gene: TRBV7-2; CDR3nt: TGTGCCAGCAGCTTAGAGTTAGCGGGGGGAATGGAGACCCAGTACTTC; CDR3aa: CASSLELAGGMETQYF
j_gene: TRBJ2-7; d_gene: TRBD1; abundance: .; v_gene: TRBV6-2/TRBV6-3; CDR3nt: TGTGCCAGCAGTTTCCTCTCCGGGACAGGGGGGTACGAGCAGTACTTC; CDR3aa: CASSFLSGTGGYEQYF
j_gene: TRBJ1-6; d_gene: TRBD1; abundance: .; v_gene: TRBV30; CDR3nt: TGTGCCTGGAGTGGTTGGACAGGGACTGGGAGTAATTCACCCCTCCACTTT; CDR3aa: CAWSGWTGTGSNSPLHF
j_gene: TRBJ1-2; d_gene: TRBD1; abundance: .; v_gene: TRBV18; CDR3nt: TGTGCCAGCTCATCGGACAGGGACTATGGCTACACCTTC; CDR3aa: CASSSDRDYGYTF
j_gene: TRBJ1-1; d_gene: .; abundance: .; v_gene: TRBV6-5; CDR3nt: TGTGCCAGCAGTTACTCGAGACGGGGTCGACACACTGAAGCTTTCTTT; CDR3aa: CASSYSRRGRHTEAFF
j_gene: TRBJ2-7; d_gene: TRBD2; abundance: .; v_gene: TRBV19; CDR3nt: TGTGCCAGTAGTGTCACCGGGACTAGCAGTTACGAGCAGTACTTC; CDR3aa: CASSVTGTSSYEQYF
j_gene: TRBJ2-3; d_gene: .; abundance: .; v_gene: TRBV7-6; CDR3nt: TGTGCCAGCGCAACCGGGCCCGCGCCTTATATCACAGATACGCAGTATTTT; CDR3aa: CASATGPAPYITDTQYF
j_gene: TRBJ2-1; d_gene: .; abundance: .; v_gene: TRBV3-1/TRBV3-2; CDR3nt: TGTGCCAGCAGCCAAAATGCAGCGAATGAGCAGTTCTTC; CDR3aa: CASSQNAANEQFF
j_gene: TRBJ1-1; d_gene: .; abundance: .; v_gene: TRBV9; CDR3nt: TGTGCCAGCAGCGTGCTTGCGGGAAGGGATACTCGCGGGAACACTGAAGCTTTCTTT; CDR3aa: CASSVLAGRDTRGNTEAFF
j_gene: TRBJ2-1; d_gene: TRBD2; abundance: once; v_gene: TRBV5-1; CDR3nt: TGCGCCAGCAGCTTGCCCCGGGGGGGCGTTACCAATGAGCAGTTCTTC; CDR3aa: CASSLPRGGVTNEQFF
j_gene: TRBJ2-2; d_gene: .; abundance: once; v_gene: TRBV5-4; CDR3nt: TGTGCCAGCAGCTTGGAGGCGCGAGGCGCCGGGGAGCTGTTTTTT; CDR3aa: CASSLEARGAGELFF
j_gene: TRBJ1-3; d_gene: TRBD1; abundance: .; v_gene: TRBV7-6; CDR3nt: TGTGCCAGCAGCCCCGGACAGGGGGCTTACTCTGGAAACACCATATATTTT; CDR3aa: CASSPGQGAYSGNTIYF
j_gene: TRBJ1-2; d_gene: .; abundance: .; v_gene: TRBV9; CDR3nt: TGTGCCAGCAGCGTTGGGGGTGGCTACACCTTC; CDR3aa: CASSVGGGYTF
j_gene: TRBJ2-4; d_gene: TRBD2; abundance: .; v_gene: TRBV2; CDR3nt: TGTGCCAGCAGTTCCCGTGTCGGTCTAGCGGGAGGGGAAAACATTCAGTACTTC; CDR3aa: CASSSRVGLAGGENIQYF
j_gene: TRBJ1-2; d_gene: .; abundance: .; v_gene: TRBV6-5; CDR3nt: TGTGCCACCCAGGGAAGAGGGGCGAGAGGCTATGGCTACACCTTC; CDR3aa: CATQGRGARGYGYTF
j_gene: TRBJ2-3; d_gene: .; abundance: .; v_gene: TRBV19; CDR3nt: TGTGCCAGTAGTAGGACTATAGCTAGCACAGATACGCAGTATTTT; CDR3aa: CASSRTIASTDTQYF